A selection of T cell receptor beta chains follows, all from one sample in a study of blood T cells in healthy people across ages. TCRdb reprocessed the 5' RACE reads via MiXCR and lists one record per CDR3 protein. The table records fewer than 600,000 distinct CDR3 sequences, about a quarter of them present only once. These same records also appear under a second study, on T cells of mothers and their children.

Sequencing used blood. These receptors were collected from a boy aged 2 to 10 in good health. The CDR3 runs from the conserved cysteine through the conserved F or W. Fields, in order: V gene, clone size, J gene, D gene, CDR3 DNA, CDR3 protein. A D gene is named only where the DNA matches it firmly. Only some rows state a clone size, as once, few, many or a class for expanded clones.

V: TRBV21-1
size: NA
J: TRBJ2-5
D: NA
DNA: TGTGCCAGCAGAAAAACCGGGACAGTCTTCTTTCAAGAGACCCAGTACTTC
CDR3: CASRKTGTVFFQETQYF

V: TRBV7-2
size: few
J: TRBJ2-3
D: TRBD2
DNA: TGTGCCAGCAGCAAGACTAGCGGGCGCACAGATACGCAGTATTTT
CDR3: CASSKTSGRTDTQYF

V: TRBV2
size: NA
J: TRBJ2-1
D: TRBD1
DNA: TGTGCCAGTCGACAGGGCCCCTACAATGAGCAGTTCTTC
CDR3: CASRQGPYNEQFF

V: TRBV7-6
size: few
J: TRBJ2-1
D: TRBD2
DNA: TGTGCCAGCAGCTTAGGGTCTGGTGAGCGGGGGAAATACAATGAGCAGTTCTTC
CDR3: CASSLGSGERGKYNEQFF

V: TRBV24-1
size: once
J: TRBJ1-2
D: NA
DNA: TGTGCCACCAGTGATTTGATCCTCCCAGGATCTAACTATGGCTACACCTTC
CDR3: CATSDLILPGSNYGYTF

V: TRBV15
size: NA
J: TRBJ2-1
D: NA
DNA: TGTGCCACCAGCAGGCTGTTAAATGAGCAGTTCTTC
CDR3: CATSRLLNEQFF

V: TRBV20-1
size: once
J: TRBJ1-2
D: NA
DNA: TGCAGTGCTAGAGAGAGGGAGGTTTCCTATGGCTACACCTTC
CDR3: CSAREREVSYGYTF

V: TRBV29-1
size: few
J: TRBJ1-2
D: NA
DNA: TGCAGCGTTGAAGGAGGGCGGGAAATTATCTATGGCTACACCTTC
CDR3: CSVEGGREIIYGYTF

V: TRBV5-5
size: few
J: TRBJ1-1
D: NA
DNA: TGTGCCAGCAGCGAAACGTGGGGAACTGAAGCTTTCTTT
CDR3: CASSETWGTEAFF

V: TRBV27
size: NA
J: TRBJ2-1
D: TRBD1
DNA: TGTGCCAGCAGCCCGGGACAGGGTTTGAATGAGCAGTTCTTC
CDR3: CASSPGQGLNEQFF

V: TRBV12-3/TRBV12-4
size: NA
J: TRBJ1-1
D: TRBD1
DNA: TGTGCCAGCAGTTTTACCGTGGCAGGGGGAGGGACTGAAGCTTTCTTT
CDR3: CASSFTVAGGGTEAFF

V: TRBV7-9
size: few
J: TRBJ2-7
D: TRBD2
DNA: TGTGCCAGCAGCTTAGCGGGGCGGGGGGGAGCCTACGAGCAGTACTTC
CDR3: CASSLAGRGGAYEQYF

V: TRBV7-6
size: NA
J: TRBJ2-5
D: TRBD2
DNA: TGTGCCAGCAGCCCGTCTAGCGGGAGGACCTTTAAGAAAACCCAGTACTTC
CDR3: CASSPSSGRTFKKTQYF

V: TRBV3-1
size: many
J: TRBJ1-4
D: NA
DNA: TGTGCCAGCAGCCTGGGACAAGGGTCGCAGTTTTTT
CDR3: CASSLGQGSQFF

V: TRBV7-2
size: many
J: TRBJ2-7
D: NA
DNA: TGTGCCAGCAGCTTAGTGGGGGGCTCCTACGAGCAGTACTTC
CDR3: CASSLVGGSYEQYF

V: TRBV12-3/TRBV12-4
size: few
J: TRBJ2-1
D: NA
DNA: TGTGCCAGCACCGGGACCCGCACCTACAATGAGCAGTTCTTC
CDR3: CASTGTRTYNEQFF

V: TRBV7-9
size: NA
J: TRBJ2-6
D: TRBD1
DNA: TGTGCCAGCAGCGCAGGTGACAGGGCCCCTGGGGCCAACGTCCTGACTTTC
CDR3: CASSAGDRAPGANVLTF

V: TRBV12-3/TRBV12-4
size: NA
J: TRBJ2-7
D: TRBD2
DNA: TGTGCCAGCAAACTAGCGGAGACCTACGAGCAGTACTTC
CDR3: CASKLAETYEQYF

V: TRBV14
size: few
J: TRBJ2-3
D: TRBD2
DNA: TGTGCCAGCAGCCAAGAAGCGGGGGCCCCAGATACGCAGTATTTT
CDR3: CASSQEAGAPDTQYF

V: TRBV7-9
size: few
J: TRBJ2-5
D: NA
DNA: TGTGCCAGCAGCTCCGCGGCTGGCGGAGGGGGAGAGACCCAGTACTTC
CDR3: CASSSAAGGGGETQYF

V: TRBV7-2
size: few
J: TRBJ2-5
D: NA
DNA: TGTGCCAGCAGCTTAGGTTTGGGGTGGAGGGTAGAGACCCAGTACTTC
CDR3: CASSLGLGWRVETQYF

V: TRBV12-3/TRBV12-4
size: NA
J: TRBJ2-4
D: NA
DNA: TGTGCCAGCAGTTTAGGTCTGGGCCGGGTGGACATTCAGTACTTC
CDR3: CASSLGLGRVDIQYF

V: TRBV7-2
size: NA
J: TRBJ1-1
D: TRBD1
DNA: TGTGCCAGCAGCCAACTAGGGGGCCCGAACACTGAAGCTTTCTTT
CDR3: CASSQLGGPNTEAFF

V: TRBV4-3
size: NA
J: TRBJ2-1
D: NA
DNA: TGCGCCAGCAGCCAAGATAGGAACGGCGACAATGAGCAGTTCTTC
CDR3: CASSQDRNGDNEQFF

V: TRBV6-1
size: few
J: TRBJ2-2
D: NA
DNA: TGTGCCAGCAGCAGGAGTCAGGGGGGCACCGGGGAGCTGTTTTTT
CDR3: CASSRSQGGTGELFF

V: TRBV11-2
size: NA
J: TRBJ2-1
D: NA
DNA: TGTGCCAGCAGCTTAGATTGGAGGGGAGGTGAGGTTCCGACAGATGAGCAGTTCTTC
CDR3: CASSLDWRGGEVPTDEQFF

V: TRBV6-5
size: NA
J: TRBJ2-7
D: TRBD2
DNA: TGTGCCAGCACCGATGGACTAGTGGAGGGCGAGCAGTACTTC
CDR3: CASTDGLVEGEQYF

V: TRBV5-6
size: NA
J: TRBJ2-7
D: NA
DNA: TGTACCAGCAGCTTGGGGGCTAGGGACTACGAGCAGTACTTC
CDR3: CTSSLGARDYEQYF

V: TRBV7-2
size: NA
J: TRBJ2-3
D: NA
DNA: TGTGCCAGCAGCTTCCAGGCTGGGGGGGCCGGACATACGCAGTATTTT
CDR3: CASSFQAGGAGHTQYF

V: TRBV11-2
size: NA
J: TRBJ2-7
D: NA
DNA: TGTGCCAGCAGCTTAAGAACGGGAGTGGGTTACGAGCAGTACTTC
CDR3: CASSLRTGVGYEQYF

V: TRBV7-2
size: NA
J: TRBJ2-1
D: NA
DNA: TGTGCCAGCAGCTTCCTGGCCCCGGGGGAGCAGTTCTTC
CDR3: CASSFLAPGEQFF

V: TRBV30
size: few
J: TRBJ2-1
D: NA
DNA: TGTGCCTGGAGTTCCGACCGCTACAATGAGCAGTTCTTC
CDR3: CAWSSDRYNEQFF

V: TRBV6-5
size: NA
J: TRBJ1-6
D: NA
DNA: TGTGCCACCGGTCGGGGGTATAATTCACCCCTCCACTTT
CDR3: CATGRGYNSPLHF

V: TRBV27
size: NA
J: TRBJ2-1
D: TRBD1
DNA: TGTGCCAGCAGTCCTGTTCAAACAGGGGCTCGGGTCAATGAGCAGTTCTTC
CDR3: CASSPVQTGARVNEQFF

V: TRBV3-1
size: NA
J: TRBJ1-4
D: NA
DNA: TGTGCCAGCAGTGCCTTCGGGACAACTAATGAAAAACTGTTTTTT
CDR3: CASSAFGTTNEKLFF